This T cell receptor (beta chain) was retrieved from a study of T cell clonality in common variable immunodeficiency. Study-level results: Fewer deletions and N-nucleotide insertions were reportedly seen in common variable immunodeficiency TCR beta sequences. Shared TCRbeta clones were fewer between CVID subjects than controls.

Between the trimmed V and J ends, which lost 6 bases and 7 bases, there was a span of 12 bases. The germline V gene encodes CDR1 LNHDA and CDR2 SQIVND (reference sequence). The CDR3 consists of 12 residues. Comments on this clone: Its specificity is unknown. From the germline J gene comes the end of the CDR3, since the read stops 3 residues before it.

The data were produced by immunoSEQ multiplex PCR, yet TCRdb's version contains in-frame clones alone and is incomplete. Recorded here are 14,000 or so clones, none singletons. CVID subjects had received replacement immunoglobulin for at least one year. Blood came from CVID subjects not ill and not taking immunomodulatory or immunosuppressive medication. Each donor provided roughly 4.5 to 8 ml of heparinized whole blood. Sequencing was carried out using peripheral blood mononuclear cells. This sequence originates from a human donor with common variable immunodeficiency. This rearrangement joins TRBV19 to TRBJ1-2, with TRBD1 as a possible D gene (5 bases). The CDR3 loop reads CASRLTAGGYTF. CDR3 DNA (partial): TGTGCCAGTAGACTGACAGCCGGTGGC. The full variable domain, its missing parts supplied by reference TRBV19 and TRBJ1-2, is DGGITQSPKYLFRKEGQNVTLSCEQNLNHDAMYWYRQDPGQGLRLIYYSQIVNDFQKGDIAEGYSVSREKKESFPLTVTSAQKNPTAFYLCASRLTAGGYTFGSGTRLTVV.